Presented here are 26 T cell receptor beta chains from one specimen sequenced in a study of shared clonotypes between healthy human individuals. Terminally differentiated effector memory CD45RA+ cells were excluded from the naive CD8 cells, which were CD45RO-negative and positively selected for CCR7. Only in-frame clones appear in the TCRdb table, and some are missing; sequencing was by immunoSEQ multiplex PCR. The data show roughly 650,000 clones, approximately 96% seen once. Specimen: naive CD8+ T cells sorted from blood. Receptors were obtained from a woman aged 30 to 39 in good health.

Of note for this clone: This same CDR3 is encoded by further DNA sequences in the sample. The chain uses TRBV28 and TRBJ1-4; D gene uncertain. CDR3 size: 11 residues. Trimming left V 3 bases short and J 7 bases short, with 3 bases between. The germline CDR1 and CDR2 sequences are MDHEN and SYDVKM. The CDR3 is CASSLSEKLFF. CDR3 DNA: TGTGCCAGCAGTTTGTCTGAAAAACTGTTTTTT.

This sequence joins TRBV29-1 and TRBJ2-2, with 8 bases identical to TRBD1. Trimming took 0 bases from V and 5 from J; bases not matched to a gene: 5. This CDR3 has 15 amino acids. In germline, CDR1 is SQVTM, CDR2 ANQGSEA. The CDR3 sequence: CSVEDPQGATGELFF. The CDR3 bases are TGCAGCGTTGAAGATCCCCAGGGGGCTACCGGGGAGCTGTTTTTT.

The V and J genes are TRBV27 and TRBJ1-1; no definite D call. Germline loops: CDR1 MNHEY, CDR2 SMNVEV (reference sequence). Trimming cost V 1 base and J 3 bases, with 6 bases left between them. This CDR3 contains 13 residues. The CDR3 DNA reads as TGTGCCAGCAGTTTATTCCCCCACACTGAAGCTTTCTTT. It is translated as CASSLFPHTEAFF.

The chain has TRBV7-9 and TRBJ1-2, with TRBD1 identical over 7 bases. With V trimmed by 4 bases and J by 5 bases, 4 bases remained unmatched. The germline CDR1 and CDR2 sequences are SEHNR and FQNEAQ (reference sequence). The CDR3 has 13 amino acids. The CDR3 nucleotides are TGTGCCAGCAGCTCGGGACAGATTTATGGCTACACCTTC. Protein product: CASSSGQIYGYTF.

This chain joins TRBV7-2 and TRBJ2-5; 11 bases line up with TRBD2. V shed 0 bases, J shed 2 bases, and the junction held 11 bases outside the gene matches. CDR1 and CDR2 (germline): SGHTA, FQGNSA. CDR3 length: 19 amino acids. The CDR3 reads CASSLALAWGLAEQETQYF. CDR3 coding DNA: TGTGCCAGCAGCTTAGCCCTGGCATGGGGACTAGCGGAACAAGAGACCCAGTACTTC.

V usage is TRBV11-2 and J usage is TRBJ1-2; D is unresolved. Germline loops: CDR1 SGHAT, CDR2 FQNNGV. Between the trimmed V and J ends, which lost 4 bases and 8 bases, there was a span of 17 bases. The CDR3 loop spans 14 amino acids. CDR3 region: CASSWGEAIGGYTF. Written as DNA, the CDR3 is TGTGCCAGCAGCTGGGGAGAAGCGATTGGCGGCTACACCTTC.

This chain uses TRBV6-5 with TRBJ2-7; TRBD1 aligns across 8 bases. This CDR3 spans 14 amino acids. V dropped 6 bases and J dropped 3; count of bases not matched to a gene: 7. The germline V gene encodes CDR1 MNHEY and CDR2 SVGAGI. For the CDR3, the DNA is TGTGCCAGCAGCTGGACAGGGCCTGACTACGAGCAGTACTTC. Protein: CASSWTGPDYEQYF.

The V call is TRBV7-9, the J call TRBJ1-4; 7 nucleotides line up with TRBD1. The germline CDR1 and CDR2 sequences are SEHNR and FQNEAQ (reference sequence). V trimming: 1 base; J trimming: 7 bases; junction bases outside the gene matches: 3. The CDR3 loop spans 14 amino acids. The CDR3 bases are TGTGCCAGCAGCTTAGTGACAGGGATTGAAAAACTGTTTTTT. Residues: CASSLVTGIEKLFF.

V and J are TRBV2 and TRBJ2-3; D is uncertain. Germline CDR1 reads SNHLY; CDR2 reads FYNNEI. Trimming left V 6 bases short and J 5 bases short, with 3 bases between. This CDR3 is built from 10 residues. The CDR3 is CASRLDTQYF. The CDR3, as DNA: TGTGCCAGCAGACTAGATACGCAGTATTTT.

V usage is TRBV7-8 and J usage is TRBJ2-1; TRBD2 matches at 7 bases. Unmatched junction bases numbered 11, after V lost 5 bases and J lost 7 bases. Per germline, CDR1 SGHVS and CDR2 FQNEAQ. This CDR3 contains 15 residues. The CDR3 spells CASSPWASGSNEQFF. The CDR3, as DNA: TGTGCCAGCAGCCCCTGGGCTAGCGGCTCAAATGAGCAGTTCTTC.

The chain uses TRBV13 and TRBJ2-1; D ambiguous. Germline V gives CDR1 PRHDT, CDR2 FYEKMQ (reference sequence). This CDR3 is built from 14 residues. Trimming shortened V by 1 base and J by 10 bases, and 14 bases separated the two germline ends. The CDR3 DNA is TGTGCCAGCAGCTTAGTAGTTAGTACGAAGGAGCAGTTCTTC. This sequence encodes CASSLVVSTKEQFF.

The rearrangement links TRBV21-1 to TRBJ2-5; the table's TRBD1 call for D was not verified on the DNA. TRBV21-1 is tagged as a pseudogene. The CDR3 contains 14 residues. CDR3 DNA sequence: TGTGCCAGCAGCAAGGACAGGGGGCAAGAGACCCAGTACTTC. Protein: CASSKDRGQETQYF.

The chain combines TRBV7-9 with TRBJ2-7, with a possible D match to TRBD1 (6 bases). In germline, CDR1 is SEHNR, CDR2 FQNEAQ (reference sequence). Trimming removed 0 bases from V and 3 bases from J, with 9 bases in between. The CDR3 has 14 amino acids. CDR3 sequence: CASSLAGQNYEQYF. Written as DNA, the CDR3 is TGTGCCAGCAGCTTAGCTGGACAGAACTACGAGCAGTACTTC. The whole variable domain, remainder taken from reference TRBV7-9 and TRBJ2-7, is DTGVSQNPRHKITKRGQNVTFRCDPISEHNRLYWYRQTLGQGPEFLTYFQNEAQLEKSRLLSDRFSAERPKGSFSTLEIQRTEQGDSAMYLCASSLAGQNYEQYFGPGTRLTVT.

The chain has TRBV19 and TRBJ2-7; tentatively, D is TRBD2 (5 bases). V lost 3 bases to trimming and J lost 3 bases, with 21 bases between them. Germline CDR1 is LNHDA and CDR2 is SQIVND (reference sequence). The CDR3 extends over 17 amino acids. The CDR3: CASSMVPPSGEDYEQYF. The CDR3 DNA sequence: TGTGCCAGTAGTATGGTCCCCCCCAGCGGAGAGGACTACGAGCAGTACTTC. The full variable domain, with the rest looked up from reference TRBV19 and TRBJ2-7, is DGGITQSPKYLFRKEGQNVTLSCEQNLNHDAMYWYRQDPGQGLRLIYYSQIVNDFQKGDIAEGYSVSREKKESFPLTVTSAQKNPTAFYLCASSMVPPSGEDYEQYFGPGTRLTVT.

This rearrangement joins TRBV2 to TRBJ2-3, with D unclear. The germline gives CDR1 SNHLY, CDR2 FYNNEI. Trimming took off 11 bases at V and 9 bases at J, with 15 bases between the two ends. The CDR3 loop spans 11 amino acids. CDR3 amino acids: CALYDWRTQYF. The CDR3 DNA sequence: TGTGCCCTCTACGATTGGCGAACGCAGTATTTT.

J is TRBJ1-2 and V is TRBV28; TRBD1 might be the D (6 bases). CDR3 length: 15 amino acids. With 5 bases removed from V and 4 bases from J, the gap between germline ends came to 17 bases. CDR1 is MDHEN, CDR2 SYDVKM, per germline. The CDR3 region is CASSLLGGRPYGYTF. As DNA, the CDR3 is TGTGCCAGCAGTCTCCTGGGGGGGCGCCCCTATGGCTACACCTTC.

The chain has TRBV6-5 and TRBJ2-1, with D perhaps assigned TRBD1 or TRBD2 (5 bases each). Trimming pared 5 bases from V and 4 bases from J, leaving 12 bases between. CDR3 length: 14 amino acids. Germline lookup yields CDR1 MNHEY and CDR2 SVGAGI. This chain's CDR3 is CASSPGRMYNEQFF. The CDR3 nucleotides read TGTGCCAGCAGTCCGGGACGCATGTACAATGAGCAGTTCTTC.

The rearrangement uses TRBV4-1 and TRBJ2-3; D is unresolved. CDR1 is MGHRA, CDR2 YSYEKL, per germline. CDR3 length equals 15 residues. V was shortened by 2 bases and J by 3 bases, with 12 bases between the two germline ends. CDR3 in amino acids: CASSQTILGTDTQYF. The CDR3, as DNA: TGCGCCAGCAGCCAAACCATTCTTGGGACAGATACGCAGTATTTT.

This chain uses TRBV6-1 with TRBJ1-2; no clear D gene. Germline V lookup: CDR1 MNHNS, CDR2 SASEGT. The CDR3 runs 15 residues. V lost 2 bases and J lost 5, with 15 bases in between. CDR3 sequence: CASSELYGTGYGYTF. The DNA for the CDR3 is TGTGCCAGCAGTGAACTGTACGGTACTGGGTATGGCTACACCTTC.

The rearrangement joins TRBV29-1 to TRBJ1-2; D is uncertain. CDR1 is SQVTM and CDR2 is ANQGSEA in the germline V gene. This CDR3 has 12 residues. V gave up 3 bases and J gave up 4 bases, with 9 bases separating them. CDR3 residues: CSVEYEIYGYTF. In DNA, the CDR3 is TGCAGCGTTGAGTACGAGATCTATGGCTACACCTTC.

This clone was detected only a few times. This chain joins TRBV20-1 and TRBJ1-1; unclear D gene. V dropped 6 bases and J dropped 4 bases, with 3 bases sitting between them. The CDR3 runs to 9 residues. Looked up from germline, CDR1 is DFQATT and CDR2 is SNEGSKA (reference sequence). CDR3 DNA sequence: TGCAGTGCGTCCACTGAAGCTTTCTTT. It translates to CSASTEAFF.

This clone was recorded a few times. This CDR3 is also generated by other DNA sequences in the sample. The chain couples TRBV14 to TRBJ2-1, with 9 bases that match TRBD1. Germline-derived CDR1 and CDR2 are SGHDN and FVKESK. The V gene end was trimmed by 4 bases and the J gene end by 1 base; junction bases not matched to a gene: 2. The CDR3 is made up of 15 amino acids. CDR3 in DNA: TGTGCCAGCAGCCCGACAGGGGGGTCCTACAATGAGCAGTTCTTC. Its translation is CASSPTGGSYNEQFF.

This clone was counted a single time. This chain joins TRBV6-4 and TRBJ2-1; TRBD2 matches 9 bases. The ends lost 4 bases at V and 8 bases at J; junction bases unmatched: 3. The CDR3 sequence is 13 residues long. The V gene's germline CDR1 is MRHNA and CDR2 SNTAGT. In DNA form, the CDR3 reads TGTGCCAGCAGTGGCGGGAGGGGGCATGAGCAGTTCTTC. This sequence encodes CASSGGRGHEQFF.

The table lists this clone with a count of one. V is TRBV30 and J is TRBJ1-5, with D possibly TRBD1 on 5 matching bases. This CDR3 spans 14 amino acids. Trimming stripped 3 bases from V and 1 base from J, with 10 bases between. Germline V gene data show CDR1 as GTSNPN and CDR2 as SVGIG (reference sequence). This CDR3 reads CAWRSGGSNQPQHF. DNA for the CDR3: TGTGCCTGGAGATCGGGGGGGAGCAATCAGCCCCAGCATTTT.

The chain employs TRBV7-9 and TRBJ1-5; no reliable D call. Trimming shortened V by 5 bases and J by 10 bases, and 12 bases separated the two germline ends. Germline loops: CDR1 SEHNR, CDR2 FQNEAQ (reference sequence). CDR3 length: 12 residues. This CDR3 is CASSAGERPQHF. The CDR3 coding sequence is TGTGCCAGCAGCGCAGGTGAGCGTCCCCAGCATTTT.

V is TRBV5-8 and J is TRBJ1-5; TRBD1 aligns across 7 bases. From germline, CDR1 is SGHTS and CDR2 YDEGEE. After removal of 3 bases from V and 6 bases from J, the junction contained 9 bases not matched to a gene. This CDR3 is 15 amino acids long. The CDR3 protein is CASSSDRALGQPQHF. Here the CDR3 DNA reads TGTGCCAGCAGCTCCGACAGGGCCCTTGGTCAGCCCCAGCATTTT.